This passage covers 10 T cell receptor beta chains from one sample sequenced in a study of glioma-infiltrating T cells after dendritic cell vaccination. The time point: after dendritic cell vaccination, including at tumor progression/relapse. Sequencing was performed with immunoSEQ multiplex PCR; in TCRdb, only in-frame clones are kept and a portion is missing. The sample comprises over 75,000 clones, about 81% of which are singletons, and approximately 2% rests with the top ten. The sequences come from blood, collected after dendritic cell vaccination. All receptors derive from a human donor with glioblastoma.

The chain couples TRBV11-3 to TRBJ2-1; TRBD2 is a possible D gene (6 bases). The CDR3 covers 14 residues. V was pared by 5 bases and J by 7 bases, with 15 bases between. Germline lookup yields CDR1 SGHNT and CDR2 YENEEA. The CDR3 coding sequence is TGTGCCAGCAGCGTCCGAGCTGGGGGGAATGAGCAGTTCTTC. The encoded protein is CASSVRAGGNEQFF.

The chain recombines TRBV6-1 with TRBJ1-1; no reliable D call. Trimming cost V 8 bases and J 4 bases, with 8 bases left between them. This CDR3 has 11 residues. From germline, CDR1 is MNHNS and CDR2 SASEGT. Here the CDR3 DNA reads TGTGCCAGCGCTCGGGGCACTGAAGCTTTCTTT. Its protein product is CASARGTEAFF.

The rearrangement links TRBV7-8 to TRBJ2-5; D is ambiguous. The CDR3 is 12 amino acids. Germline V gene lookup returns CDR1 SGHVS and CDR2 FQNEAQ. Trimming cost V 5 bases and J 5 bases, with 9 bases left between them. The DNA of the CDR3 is TGTGCCAGCAGCCTACGAGCGGAGACCCAGTACTTC. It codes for CASSLRAETQYF.

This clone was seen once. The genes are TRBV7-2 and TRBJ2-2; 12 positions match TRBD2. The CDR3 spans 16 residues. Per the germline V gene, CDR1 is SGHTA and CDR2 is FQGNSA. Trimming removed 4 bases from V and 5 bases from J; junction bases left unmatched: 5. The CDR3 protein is CASSYLAGGRTGELFF. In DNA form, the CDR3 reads TGTGCCAGCAGCTACCTAGCGGGGGGGCGGACCGGGGAGCTGTTTTTT.

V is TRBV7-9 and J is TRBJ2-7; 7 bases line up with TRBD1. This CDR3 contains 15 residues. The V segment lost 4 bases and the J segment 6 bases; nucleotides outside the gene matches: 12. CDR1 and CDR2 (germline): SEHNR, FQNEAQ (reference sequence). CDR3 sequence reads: CASSSPTGSLGEQYF. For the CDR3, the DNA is TGTGCCAGCAGCTCACCGACAGGGAGTTTGGGCGAGCAGTACTTC.

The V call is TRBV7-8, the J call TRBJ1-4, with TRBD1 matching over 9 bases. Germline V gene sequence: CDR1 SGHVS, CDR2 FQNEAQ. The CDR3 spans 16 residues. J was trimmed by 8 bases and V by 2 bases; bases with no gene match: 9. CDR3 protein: CASSLNSGTGREKLFF. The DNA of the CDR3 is TGTGCCAGCAGCTTAAATAGCGGGACAGGGAGGGAAAAACTGTTTTTT.

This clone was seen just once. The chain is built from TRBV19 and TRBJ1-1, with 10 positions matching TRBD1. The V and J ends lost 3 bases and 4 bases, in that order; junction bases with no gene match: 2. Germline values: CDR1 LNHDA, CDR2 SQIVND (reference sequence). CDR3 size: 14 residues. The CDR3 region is CASSIGQGGTEAFF. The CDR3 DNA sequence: TGTGCCAGTAGTATCGGACAGGGGGGCACTGAAGCTTTCTTT.

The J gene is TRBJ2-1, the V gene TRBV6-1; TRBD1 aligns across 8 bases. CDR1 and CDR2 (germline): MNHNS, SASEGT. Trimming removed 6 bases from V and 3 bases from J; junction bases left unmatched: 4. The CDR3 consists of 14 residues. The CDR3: CASRRTGNYNEQFF. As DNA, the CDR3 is TGTGCCAGCAGGCGGACAGGGAACTACAATGAGCAGTTCTTC.

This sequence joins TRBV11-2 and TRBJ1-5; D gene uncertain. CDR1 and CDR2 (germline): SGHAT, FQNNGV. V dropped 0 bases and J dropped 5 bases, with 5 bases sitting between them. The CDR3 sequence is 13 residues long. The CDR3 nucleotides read TGTGCCAGCAGCTTAGAAGGAGATCAGCCCCAGCATTTT. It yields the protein CASSLEGDQPQHF. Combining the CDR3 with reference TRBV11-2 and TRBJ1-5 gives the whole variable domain EAGVAQSPRYKIIEKRQSVAFWCNPISGHATLYWYQQILGQGPKLLIQFQNNGVVDDSQLPKDRFSAERLKGVDSTLKIQPAKLEDSAVYLCASSLEGDQPQHFGDGTRLSIL.

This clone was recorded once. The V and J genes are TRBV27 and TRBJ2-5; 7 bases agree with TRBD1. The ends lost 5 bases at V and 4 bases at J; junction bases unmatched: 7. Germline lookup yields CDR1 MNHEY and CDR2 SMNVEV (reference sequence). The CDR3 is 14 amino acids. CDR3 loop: CASSTGAQGETQYF. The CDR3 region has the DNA TGTGCCAGCAGTACAGGGGCGCAGGGAGAGACCCAGTACTTC.